Sequencing of this TCR beta chain was carried out in a study of blood T cell repertoires in COVID-19. Study in general: Collection of acute and convalescent COVID-19 samples took place in the United States, Italy and Spain. Sources were T cells, B-cell-depleted T cells, or PBMCs; the material itself was cDNA or gDNA.

This clone was picked up one time. TCRdb keeps only in-frame clones here, not all; method: immunoSEQ multiplex PCR. The sample comprises under 250,000 clones, approximately 78% of which are singletons, and about 12% rests with the top ten. This CDR3 comprises 15 residues. V dropped 7 bases and J dropped 0 bases, with 15 bases sitting between them. Germline V lookup: CDR1 MNHEY, CDR2 SVGAGI. This chain uses TRBV6-5 with TRBJ1-2; D gene uncertain. The sequencing sample was made of peripheral blood. The TCR comes from a woman in her 40s with acute or convalescent COVID-19. The CDR3 protein is CASNLRSRTNYGYTF. The CDR3 DNA is TGTGCCAGCAACCTTCGGAGCAGAACTAACTATGGCTACACCTTC.